The 11 T cell receptor beta chains below come from one sample, sequenced in a study of blood T cell repertoires in COVID-19. Sequencing used immunoSEQ multiplex PCR; TCRdb keeps in-frame clones, though not all of them. The table shows about 290,000 clones, with 89% occurring only once. What was sequenced was PBMCs or T cells enriched from blood (not recorded which). Receptor source: a woman between 40 and 55 years old who had recovered from COVID-19.

The chain combines TRBV7-2 with TRBJ2-7; tentative D call: TRBD2 (5 bases). CDR3 size: 13 residues. Trimming removed 5 bases at V and 5 bases at J, with 13 bases between. Germline assignment: CDR1 SGHTA and CDR2 FQGNSA. In DNA, the CDR3 is TGTGCCAGCAGCCGCGCCCCGAGGGACGAGCAGTACTTC. It codes for CASSRAPRDEQYF. Combining the CDR3 with reference TRBV7-2 and TRBJ2-7 gives the whole variable domain GAGVSQSPSNKVTEKGKDVELRCDPISGHTALYWYRQSLGQGLEFLIYFQGNSAPDKSGLPSDRFSAERTGGSVSTLTIQRTQQEDSAVYLCASSRAPRDEQYFGPGTRLTVT.

The rearrangement joins TRBV29-1 to TRBJ2-7, with a tentative D call TRBD1 (5 bases). V lost 4 bases to trimming and J lost 5 bases, with 15 bases between them. The CDR3 extends over 13 amino acids. CDR1 and CDR2 (germline): SQVTM, ANQGSEA. The CDR3 coding sequence is TGCAGCGTTGGGGCAGGGAATGTGAACGAGCAGTACTTC. Amino acid sequence: CSVGAGNVNEQYF.

The rearrangement joins TRBV3-1 (or the pseudogene TRBV3-2) to TRBJ2-3; a possible D gene is TRBD2 (7 bases). This CDR3 contains 15 residues. V dropped 4 bases and J dropped 5 bases, with 16 bases sitting between them. Germline V CDR1 and CDR2: LGHDT, YNNKEL (reference sequence). The CDR3 sequence is CASSLLSGTKDTQYF. The CDR3 coding sequence is TGTGCCAGCAGCCTCCTGAGCGGGACAAAAGATACGCAGTATTTT.

V is TRBV18 and J is TRBJ2-5, with a weak D call TRBD1 (5 bases). Germline V gene lookup returns CDR1 KGHSH and CDR2 LQKENI. This CDR3 region has 15 residues. The V and J ends lost 4 bases and 0 bases respectively, with 12 bases between them. The CDR3 DNA reads TGTGCCAGCTCACGGTTAACGACAGACCAAGAGACCCAGTACTTC. It yields the protein CASSRLTTDQETQYF. Together with reference TRBV18 and TRBJ2-5, the CDR3 gives the full variable domain: NAGVMQNPRHLVRRRGQEARLRCSPMKGHSHVYWYRQLPEEGLKFMVYLQKENIIDESGMPKERFSAEFPKEGPSILRIQQVVRGDSAAYFCASSRLTTDQETQYFGPGTRLLVL.

CDR3 nucleotide sequence: TGTGCCAGCAGCCAAGATTCACGGACAGGGAGTGCCGGGGAGCTGTTTTTT. Amino acids: CASSQDSRTGSAGELFF. The chain combines TRBV3-1 (or the pseudogene TRBV3-2) with TRBJ2-2; TRBD1 matches at 8 bases. This CDR3 is 17 amino acids long. V shed 0 bases and J 6 bases; nucleotides not matched to a gene: 9. Looked up from germline, CDR1 is LGHDT and CDR2 is YNNKEL (reference sequence).

This clone has only one observation. The CDR3 DNA reads TGTGCCTGGCGTGACAGGGGGCGCTCCGCTGAAGCTTTCTTT. Amino acids: CAWRDRGRSAEAFF. The rearrangement uses TRBV30 and TRBJ1-1, with TRBD1 identical over 10 bases. V lost 5 bases, J lost 6 bases, and 9 bases stayed unmatched. Germline CDR1 and CDR2: GTSNPN and SVGIG (reference sequence). The CDR3 is 14 amino acids.

The CDR3 coding sequence is TGCAGCGTGGGACAGGGGTCATGGGAGACCCAGTACTTC. Its translation: CSVGQGSWETQYF. This chain uses TRBV29-1 with TRBJ2-5; 10 nucleotides line up with TRBD1. Germline V gives CDR1 SQVTM, CDR2 ANQGSEA. The CDR3 covers 13 residues. V lost 6 bases to trimming and J lost 5 bases; unmatched junction nucleotides: 6. The variable domain in full, completed from reference TRBV29-1 and TRBJ2-5, reads SAVISQKPSRDICQRGTSLTIQCQVDSQVTMMFWYRQQPGQSLTLIATANQGSEATYESGFVIDKFPISRPNLTFSTLTVSNMSPEDSSIYLCSVGQGSWETQYFGPGTRLLVL.

The gene calls are TRBV2 and TRBJ1-3; maybe TRBD1 (5 bases). The germline V gene encodes CDR1 SNHLY and CDR2 FYNNEI. The CDR3 is made up of 17 amino acids. V was clipped by 3 bases and J by 2 bases, with 17 bases between them. The CDR3 region is CASSDHIGAITGNTIYF. The CDR3 DNA follows: TGTGCCAGCAGTGATCATATAGGGGCTATAACTGGAAACACCATATATTTT.

CDR3 sequence (DNA): TGTGCCAGCAGCTTACATCAGGGGGGCTCTGGGGCCAACGTCCTGACTTTC. Its protein is CASSLHQGGSGANVLTF. The V gene is TRBV7-2, the J gene TRBJ2-6; maybe TRBD1 (7 bases). With 2 bases removed from V and 0 bases from J, the gap between germline ends came to 11 bases. The CDR3 length is 17 residues. The V gene's germline CDR1 is SGHTA and CDR2 FQGNSA. The full variable domain, rest sourced from reference TRBV7-2 and TRBJ2-6, is GAGVSQSPSNKVTEKGKDVELRCDPISGHTALYWYRQSLGQGLEFLIYFQGNSAPDKSGLPSDRFSAERTGGSVSTLTIQRTQQEDSAVYLCASSLHQGGSGANVLTFGAGSRLTVL.

The rearrangement uses TRBV5-1 and TRBJ2-1; 7 bases map to TRBD2. Germline V CDR1 and CDR2: SGHRS, YFSETQ. The CDR3 loop spans 15 amino acids. V dropped 2 bases and J dropped 4; count of bases not matched to a gene: 6. This CDR3 is CASSFGTSVYNEQFF. CDR3 bases: TGCGCCAGCAGCTTTGGTACTAGCGTTTACAATGAGCAGTTCTTC. The variable domain in full, with the rest retrieved from reference TRBV5-1 and TRBJ2-1, is KAGVTQTPRYLIKTRGQQVTLSCSPISGHRSVSWYQQTPGQGLQFLFEYFSETQRNKGNFPGRFSGRQFSNSRSEMNVSTLELGDSALYLCASSFGTSVYNEQFFGPGTRLTVL.

This clone was recorded only once. The rearrangement uses TRBV30 and TRBJ1-2; the match to TRBD1 covers 8 bases. V gave up 4 bases and J gave up 7 bases; unmatched junction bases: 11. The CDR3 runs 14 residues. Germline CDR1 GTSNPN, CDR2 SVGIG (reference sequence). The CDR3 DNA is TGTGCCTGGATAGCCCAGGACAGGGTGGGTGGCTACACCTTC. Translated, it gives CAWIAQDRVGGYTF. Looking up the rest from reference TRBV30 and TRBJ1-2 gives the full variable domain: SQTIHQWPATLVQPVGSPLSLECTVEGTSNPNLYWYRQAAGRGLQLLFYSVGIGQISSEVPQNLSASRPQDRQFILSSKKLLLSDSGFYLCAWIAQDRVGGYTFGSGTRLTVV.